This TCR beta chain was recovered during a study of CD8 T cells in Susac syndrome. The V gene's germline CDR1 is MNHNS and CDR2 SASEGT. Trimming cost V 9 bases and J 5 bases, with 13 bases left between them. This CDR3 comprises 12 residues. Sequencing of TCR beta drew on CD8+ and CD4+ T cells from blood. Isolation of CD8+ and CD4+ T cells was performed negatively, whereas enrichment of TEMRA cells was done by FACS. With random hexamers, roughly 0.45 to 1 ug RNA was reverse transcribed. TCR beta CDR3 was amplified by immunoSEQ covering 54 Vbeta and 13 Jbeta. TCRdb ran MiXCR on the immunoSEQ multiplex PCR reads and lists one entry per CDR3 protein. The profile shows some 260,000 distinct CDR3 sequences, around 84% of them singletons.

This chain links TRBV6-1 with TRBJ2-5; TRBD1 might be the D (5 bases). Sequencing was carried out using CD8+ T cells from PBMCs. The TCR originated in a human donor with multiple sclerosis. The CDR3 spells CASHAGSETQYF. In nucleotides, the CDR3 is TGTGCCAGTCACGCAGGGTCGGAGACCCAGTACTTC.